The clone carrying this T cell receptor (beta chain) has a single count. Its antigen is not identified. A v3.0 immunoSEQ assay was performed at survey level. The method was immunoSEQ multiplex PCR; TCRdb's version includes in-frame clones alone and lacks a portion of them. The sample records under 20,000 clones, around 87% being singletons. The data stem from a study of long-term antiretroviral therapy in people with HIV. General study results and limits: It was observed that HIV repertoires exhibited narrower CDR3 length ranges than controls. Clonal populations expanded prior to ART predominated within the repertoire at all time points. An increase in diversity followed ART, yet levels stayed below transplant donor controls.

A minimum of one pre-ART and two post-ART PBMC samples existed for each donor. Source: unsorted PBMCs, taken 4.2 years after starting antiretroviral therapy. The receptor's source is a middle-aged man with HIV.

DNA of the CDR3: TGTGCCAGCCTGGGTTCAACAGATACGCAGTATTTT. This sequence encodes CASLGSTDTQYF. The rearrangement links TRBV7-9 to TRBJ2-3, with D unresolved. CDR1 is SEHNR, CDR2 FQNEAQ, per germline (reference sequence). Trimming removed 8 bases from V and 3 bases from J, with 9 bases in between. The CDR3 is 12 amino acids.